The T cell receptor beta chain described here comes from a study of blood T cells in healthy people across ages. Whole-study findings and limits: Expanded clonotype shifts may have been confounded, as the donors had an unknown CMV status.

Germline loops: CDR1 SEHNR, CDR2 FQNEAQ (reference sequence). The CDR3 covers 15 residues. V gave up 4 bases and J gave up 3 bases; unmatched junction bases: 6. PBMCs were isolated at a quantity of at least 7 million per sample. Alongside a J-beta primer mix, a sample-barcoded 5' primer served in a second PCR lasting roughly 6 to 11 cycles. Every cDNA molecule bore a tag from a template-switch adaptor containing 12 random nucleotides. A single record per CDR3 protein comes from TCRdb applying MiXCR to the 5' RACE reads. This sample carries hundreds of thousands of distinct CDR3 sequences, 58% of them seen once, and the ten largest clones take roughly 34%. Regarding this clonotype: The antigen is undetermined.

The chain links TRBV7-9 to TRBJ2-7; TRBD2 matches at 10 bases. The sequence was obtained from a man aged 60-69 years in good health. Sample: blood. CDR3 sequence reads: CASSYPSGGVYEQYF. The CDR3 DNA sequence: TGTGCCAGCAGCTACCCTAGCGGGGGAGTCTACGAGCAGTACTTC.